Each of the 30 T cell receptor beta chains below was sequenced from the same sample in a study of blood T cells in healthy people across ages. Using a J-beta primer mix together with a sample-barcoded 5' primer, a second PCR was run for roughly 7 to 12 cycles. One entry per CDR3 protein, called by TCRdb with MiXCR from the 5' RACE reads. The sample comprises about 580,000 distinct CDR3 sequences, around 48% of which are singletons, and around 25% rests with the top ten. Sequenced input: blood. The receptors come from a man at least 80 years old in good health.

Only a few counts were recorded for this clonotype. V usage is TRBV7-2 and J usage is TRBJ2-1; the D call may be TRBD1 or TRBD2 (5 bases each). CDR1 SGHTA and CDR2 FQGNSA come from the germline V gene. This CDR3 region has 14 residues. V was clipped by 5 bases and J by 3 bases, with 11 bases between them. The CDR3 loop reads CASSPGRNYNEQFF. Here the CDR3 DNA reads TGTGCCAGCAGCCCGGGACGAAACTACAATGAGCAGTTCTTC. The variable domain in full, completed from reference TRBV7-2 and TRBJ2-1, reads GAGVSQSPSNKVTEKGKDVELRCDPISGHTALYWYRQSLGQGLEFLIYFQGNSAPDKSGLPSDRFSAERTGGSVSTLTIQRTQQEDSAVYLCASSPGRNYNEQFFGPGTRLTVL.

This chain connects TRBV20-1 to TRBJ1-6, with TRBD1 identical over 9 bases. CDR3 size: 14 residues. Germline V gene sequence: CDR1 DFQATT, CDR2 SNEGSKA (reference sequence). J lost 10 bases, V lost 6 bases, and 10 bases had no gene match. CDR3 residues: CSAAPGQGWSPLHF. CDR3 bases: TGCAGTGCAGCCCCGGGACAGGGTTGGTCACCCCTCCACTTT.

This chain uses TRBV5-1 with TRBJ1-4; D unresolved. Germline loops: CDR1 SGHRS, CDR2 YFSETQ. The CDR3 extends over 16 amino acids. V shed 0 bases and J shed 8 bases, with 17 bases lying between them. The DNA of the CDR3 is TGCGCCAGCAGCTTGGCGGTTGCAGTGACCTCAGAAAAACTGTTTTTT. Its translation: CASSLAVAVTSEKLFF.

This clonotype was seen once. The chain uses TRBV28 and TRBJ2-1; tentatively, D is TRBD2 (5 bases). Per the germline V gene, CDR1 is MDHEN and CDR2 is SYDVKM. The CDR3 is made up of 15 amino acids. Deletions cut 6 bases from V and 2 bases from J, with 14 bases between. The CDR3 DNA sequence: TGTGCCAGCAGGCCCCCGGGATTCGCCTACAATGAGCAGTTCTTC. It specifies CASRPPGFAYNEQFF.

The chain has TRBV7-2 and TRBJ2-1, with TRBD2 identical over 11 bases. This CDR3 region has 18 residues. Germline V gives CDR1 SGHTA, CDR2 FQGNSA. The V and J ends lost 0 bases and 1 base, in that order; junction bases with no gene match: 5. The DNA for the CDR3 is TGTGCCAGCAGCTTAGCGGGTAGCGGGAGGGGGTCCTACAATGAGCAGTTCTTC. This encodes CASSLAGSGRGSYNEQFF.

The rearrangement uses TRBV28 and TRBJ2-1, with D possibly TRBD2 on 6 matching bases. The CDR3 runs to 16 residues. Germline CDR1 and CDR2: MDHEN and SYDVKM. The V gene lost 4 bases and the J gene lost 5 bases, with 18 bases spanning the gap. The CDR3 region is CASSSRTERANNEQFF. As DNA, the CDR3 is TGTGCCAGCAGTTCCCGAACGGAGCGGGCAAACAATGAGCAGTTCTTC.

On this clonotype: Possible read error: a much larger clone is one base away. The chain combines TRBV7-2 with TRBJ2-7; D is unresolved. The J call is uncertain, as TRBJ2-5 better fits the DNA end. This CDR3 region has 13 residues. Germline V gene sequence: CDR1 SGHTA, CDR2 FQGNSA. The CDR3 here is CASSLRHLGTQYF. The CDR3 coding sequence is TGTGCCAGCAGCTTGAGGCACCTAGGGACCCAGTACTTC.

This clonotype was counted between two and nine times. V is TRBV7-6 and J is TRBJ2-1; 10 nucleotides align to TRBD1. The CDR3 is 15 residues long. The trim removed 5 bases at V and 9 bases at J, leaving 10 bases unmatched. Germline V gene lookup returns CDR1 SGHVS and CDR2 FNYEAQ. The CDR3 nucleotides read TGTGCCAGCAGCCAGGCGGGACAGGGGATGGGTGAGCAGTTCTTC. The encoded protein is CASSQAGQGMGEQFF.

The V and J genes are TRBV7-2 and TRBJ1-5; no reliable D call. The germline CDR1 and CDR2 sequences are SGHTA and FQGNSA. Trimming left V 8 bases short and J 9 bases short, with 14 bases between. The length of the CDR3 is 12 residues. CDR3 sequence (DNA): TGTGCCAGCGGCGAGACTGACCGGCCCCAGCATTTT. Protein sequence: CASGETDRPQHF.

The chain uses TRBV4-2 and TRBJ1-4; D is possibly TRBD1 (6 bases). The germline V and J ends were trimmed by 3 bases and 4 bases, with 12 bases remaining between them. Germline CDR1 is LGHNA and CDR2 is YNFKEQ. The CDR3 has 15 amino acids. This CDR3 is CASSQTGQLNEKLFF. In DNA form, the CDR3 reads TGTGCCAGCAGCCAGACCGGACAGCTTAATGAAAAACTGTTTTTT.

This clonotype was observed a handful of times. CDR3: CSVGQGANEQFF. As DNA, the CDR3 is TGCAGCGTGGGACAGGGGGCCAATGAGCAGTTCTTC. The rearrangement uses TRBV29-1 and TRBJ2-1, with 12 bases matching TRBD1. CDR3 size: 12 residues. V lost 6 bases, J lost 6 bases, and 0 bases stayed unmatched. The germline gives CDR1 SQVTM, CDR2 ANQGSEA.

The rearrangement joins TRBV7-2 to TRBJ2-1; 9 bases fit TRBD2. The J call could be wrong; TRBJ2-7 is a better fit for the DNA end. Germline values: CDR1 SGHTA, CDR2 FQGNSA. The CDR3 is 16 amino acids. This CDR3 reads CASSPQAGGSYNEQYF. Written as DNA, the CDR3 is TGTGCCAGCAGCCCGCAAGCGGGAGGATCCTACAATGAGCAGTACTTC.

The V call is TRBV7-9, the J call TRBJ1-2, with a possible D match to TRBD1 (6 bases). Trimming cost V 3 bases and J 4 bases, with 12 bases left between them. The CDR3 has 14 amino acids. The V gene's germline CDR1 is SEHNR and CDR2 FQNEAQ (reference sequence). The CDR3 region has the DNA TGTGCCAGCAGCTTCGGACAGCTCTCCTATGGCTACACCTTC. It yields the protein CASSFGQLSYGYTF.

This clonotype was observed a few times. The CDR3 DNA follows: TGCGCCAGCAGCCAAGCTAGCGCCACTTACAATGAGCAGTTCTTC. It yields the protein CASSQASATYNEQFF. The rearrangement links TRBV4-3 to TRBJ2-1, with a weak D call TRBD2 (6 bases). Trimming cost V 1 base and J 4 bases, with 11 bases left between them. Germline values: CDR1 LGHNA, CDR2 YSLEER. The CDR3 covers 15 residues.

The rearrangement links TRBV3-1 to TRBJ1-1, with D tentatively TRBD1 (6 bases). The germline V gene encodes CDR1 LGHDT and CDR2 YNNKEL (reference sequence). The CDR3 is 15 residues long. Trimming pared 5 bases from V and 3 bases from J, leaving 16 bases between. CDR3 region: CASSDRGQGDTEAFF. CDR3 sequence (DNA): TGTGCCAGCAGCGACCGGGGACAAGGGGACACTGAAGCTTTCTTT.

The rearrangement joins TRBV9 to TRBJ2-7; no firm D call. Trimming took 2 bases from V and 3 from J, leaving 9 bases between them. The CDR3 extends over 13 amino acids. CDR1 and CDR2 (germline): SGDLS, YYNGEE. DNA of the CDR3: TGTGCCAGCAGCGTCACCCCTAACTACGAGCAGTACTTC. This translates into CASSVTPNYEQYF.

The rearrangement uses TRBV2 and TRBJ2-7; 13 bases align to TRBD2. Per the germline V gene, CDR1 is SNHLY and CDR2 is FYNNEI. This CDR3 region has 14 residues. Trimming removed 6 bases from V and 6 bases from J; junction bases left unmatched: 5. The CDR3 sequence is CASRGLAGVGEQYF. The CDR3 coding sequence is TGTGCCAGCAGAGGACTAGCGGGAGTTGGCGAGCAGTACTTC.

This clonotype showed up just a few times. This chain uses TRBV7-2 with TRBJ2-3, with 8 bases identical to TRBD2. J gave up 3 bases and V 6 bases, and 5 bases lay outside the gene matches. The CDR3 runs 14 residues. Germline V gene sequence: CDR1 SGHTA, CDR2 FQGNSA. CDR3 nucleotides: TGTGCCAGCAGACCGGGACTAGTGACAGATACGCAGTATTTT. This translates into CASRPGLVTDTQYF.

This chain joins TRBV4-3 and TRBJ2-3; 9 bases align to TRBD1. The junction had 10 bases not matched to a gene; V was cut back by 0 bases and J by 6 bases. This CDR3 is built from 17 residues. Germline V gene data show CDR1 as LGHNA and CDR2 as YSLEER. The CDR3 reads CASSQDWTGAYRDTQYF. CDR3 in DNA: TGCGCCAGCAGCCAAGATTGGACAGGGGCCTATAGGGATACGCAGTATTTT.

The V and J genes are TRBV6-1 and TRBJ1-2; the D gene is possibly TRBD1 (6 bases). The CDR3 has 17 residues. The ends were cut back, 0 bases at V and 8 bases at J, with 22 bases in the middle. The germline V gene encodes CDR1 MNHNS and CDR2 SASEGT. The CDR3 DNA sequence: TGTGCCAGCAGTGAAGCGTATCTCCGGTACAGGGCGGGCGGCTACACCTTC. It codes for CASSEAYLRYRAGGYTF.

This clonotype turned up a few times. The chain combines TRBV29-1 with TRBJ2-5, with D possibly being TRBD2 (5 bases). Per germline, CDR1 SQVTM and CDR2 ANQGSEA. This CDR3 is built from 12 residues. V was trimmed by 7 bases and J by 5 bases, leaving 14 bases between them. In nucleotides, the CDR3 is TGCAGCGGGGAGAGAACCGGGGAGACCCAGTACTTC. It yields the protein CSGERTGETQYF.

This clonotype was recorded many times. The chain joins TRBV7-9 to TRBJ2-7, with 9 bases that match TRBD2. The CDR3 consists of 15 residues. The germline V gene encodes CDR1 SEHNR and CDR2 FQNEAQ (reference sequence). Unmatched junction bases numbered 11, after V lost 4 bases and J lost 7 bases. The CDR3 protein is CASSSTLAGAMEQYF. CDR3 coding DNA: TGTGCCAGCAGCTCAACCTTAGCGGGAGCAATGGAGCAGTACTTC.

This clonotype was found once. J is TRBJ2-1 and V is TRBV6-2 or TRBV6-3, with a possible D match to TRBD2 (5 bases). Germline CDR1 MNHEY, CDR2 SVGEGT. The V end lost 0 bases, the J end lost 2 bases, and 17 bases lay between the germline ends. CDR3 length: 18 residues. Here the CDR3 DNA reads TGTGCCAGCAGTTACTCGACGGGTCGGGGAGCACCCTACAATGAGCAGTTCTTC. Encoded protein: CASSYSTGRGAPYNEQFF.

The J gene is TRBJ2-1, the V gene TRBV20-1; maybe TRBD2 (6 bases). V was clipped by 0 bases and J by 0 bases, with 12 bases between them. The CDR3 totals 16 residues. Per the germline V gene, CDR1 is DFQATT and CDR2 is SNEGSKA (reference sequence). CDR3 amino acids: CSARDMGGSSYNEQFF. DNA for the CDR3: TGCAGTGCTAGAGATATGGGGGGTAGCTCCTACAATGAGCAGTTCTTC.

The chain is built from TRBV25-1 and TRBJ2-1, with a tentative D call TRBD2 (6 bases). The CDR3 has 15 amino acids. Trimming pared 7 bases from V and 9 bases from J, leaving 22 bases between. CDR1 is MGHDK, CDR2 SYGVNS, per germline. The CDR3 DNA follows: TGTGCCAGCAACGTCCCCCCATCGTCCGGGGGTGAGCAGTTCTTC. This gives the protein CASNVPPSSGGEQFF.

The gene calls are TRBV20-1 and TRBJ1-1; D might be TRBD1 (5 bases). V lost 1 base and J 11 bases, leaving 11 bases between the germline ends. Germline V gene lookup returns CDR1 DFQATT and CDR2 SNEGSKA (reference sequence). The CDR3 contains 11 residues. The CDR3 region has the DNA TGCAGTGCTAGAGCCCCAGGGAGGGCTTTCTTT. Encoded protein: CSARAPGRAFF.

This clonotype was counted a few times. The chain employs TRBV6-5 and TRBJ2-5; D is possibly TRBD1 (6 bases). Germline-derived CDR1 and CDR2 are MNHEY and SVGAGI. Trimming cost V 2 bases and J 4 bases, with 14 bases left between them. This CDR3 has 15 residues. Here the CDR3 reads CASSYARGRGETQYF. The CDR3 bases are TGTGCCAGCAGTTACGCGAGAGGCAGGGGAGAGACCCAGTACTTC.

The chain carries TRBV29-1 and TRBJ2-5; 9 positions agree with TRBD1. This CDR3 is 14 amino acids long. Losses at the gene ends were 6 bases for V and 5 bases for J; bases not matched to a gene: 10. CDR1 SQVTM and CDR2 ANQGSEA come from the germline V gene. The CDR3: CSVRLDRGYETQYF. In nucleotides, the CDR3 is TGCAGCGTCCGTTTGGACAGGGGCTACGAGACCCAGTACTTC.

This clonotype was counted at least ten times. DNA for the CDR3: TGCAGCGTTGCTAGCGGGAGGGCCTACGAGCAGTACTTC. Its protein product is CSVASGRAYEQYF. The chain uses TRBV29-1 and TRBJ2-7; 12 nucleotides match TRBD2. The CDR3 contains 13 residues. With 4 bases clipped from V and 2 bases from J, the junction kept 0 bases outside the gene matches. The germline V gene encodes CDR1 SQVTM and CDR2 ANQGSEA.

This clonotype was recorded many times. CDR3 in amino acids: CASIPNGLPQETQYF. The DNA for the CDR3 is TGTGCCAGCATTCCGAATGGACTTCCCCAAGAGACCCAGTACTTC. V and J are TRBV7-9 and TRBJ2-5; tentative D call: TRBD2 (5 bases). Germline V lookup: CDR1 SEHNR, CDR2 FQNEAQ (reference sequence). The CDR3 has 15 amino acids. The V gene lost 7 bases and the J gene lost 1 base, with 16 bases spanning the gap.